Listed below are T cell receptor beta chains from one sample, sequenced in a study of blood T cell repertoires in COVID-19. The assay was immunoSEQ multiplex PCR, and TCRdb's table has in-frame clones only and misses some. Found here are around 340,000 clones, more than 70% of them singletons; the top ten hold under 1.2%. The sample taken for sequencing was PBMCs or T cells enriched from blood (not recorded which). The receptor source for this set is a woman aged 25 to 45 who had been exposed to COVID-19. Each CDR3 is given with its conserved first and last residue. D genes are given only for firm matches.

NA	TRBV7-8	CASSAGQNTGELFF
TRBD1	TRBV27	CASSFGTTGGYYGYTF
NA	TRBV15	CATSRGQGNQPQHF
TRBD1	TRBV5-6	CASSLGQGPTDTQYF
NA	TRBV30	CAWSVGTHSNQPQHF
NA	TRBV7-9	CASSLVEGGYGYTF
TRBD1	TRBV10-3	CAISELQGATNYGYTF
NA	TRBV11-2	CASSLSLLRGLSTDTQYF
TRBD1	TRBV30	CAWTLPGTVTGELFF
NA	TRBV5-6	CASSLVSGDTDTQYF
NA	TRBV19	CASSIRRDTYYEQYF
TRBD1	TRBV6-5	CASNYGDSWQPQHF
NA	TRBV28	CASRSPLGGNYQPQHF
NA	TRBV19	CASSTFGRGLAKNIQYF
NA	TRBV7-9	CASSSGLRDGYTF
TRBD1	TRBV7-2	CASSFGTVPNQPQHF
TRBD2	TRBV10-3	CAISDSLAGVMDEQFF
NA	TRBV28	CASSLTSYNEQFF
TRBD2	TRBV10-3	CAVGLAGATDTGELFF
TRBD1	TRBV9	CASSETGGGGINEKLFF
TRBD1	TRBV3-1/TRBV3-2	CASSQALLQGANTEAFF
NA	TRBV2	CASRLDSYGYTF
NA	TRBV24-1	CATRRREGADYGYTF
NA	TRBV3-1/TRBV3-2	CASSRAGTFADTQYF
NA	TRBV5-4	CASTGTGNTGELFF
TRBD1	TRBV11-3	CASSLAGTVSYEQYF
TRBD2	TRBV3-1/TRBV3-2	CASSPSGSYEQYF
NA	TRBV4-2	CASSQGLATFF
TRBD1	TRBV6-5	CASNSGTGNQPQHF
TRBD1	TRBV19	CASSTRQGGNQPQHF
TRBD1	TRBV5-1	CASSPRDRGIYGYTF
TRBD2	TRBV3-1/TRBV3-2	CASRSTGTSGEQYF
NA	TRBV7-9	CASSLVGVLSYEQYF
NA	TRBV7-3	CASSLTFAGTYTF
NA	TRBV19	CASSIHGNTIYF
TRBD1	TRBV7-9	CASSERPGTDSSYEQYF
NA	TRBV7-8	CASSSWGQGKETQYF
TRBD2	TRBV9	CASSSGTSGRAGDEQFF
TRBD2	TRBV9	CASSVGAGGVYDEQYF
TRBD1	TRBV2	CASSVYRDRSNTEAFF
NA	TRBV7-2	CASSRAGGPYEQYF
NA	TRBV18	CASSPLPTNTGELFF
NA	TRBV13	CASSVITEAFF
NA	TRBV6-5	CASKYEGWANEKLFF
NA	TRBV9	CASSASGFLNQPQHF
NA	TRBV2	CASSGGGPLTYGYTF
NA	TRBV9	CASSPSGLGARGYTF
TRBD2	TRBV28	CASSFIPVPGGLAQSYNEQFF
TRBD2	TRBV3-1/TRBV3-2	CASSQDHAAGGSYNEQFF
NA	TRBV27	CASSLGTTPNQPQHF
TRBD2	TRBV7-9	CASSSSGRWSKNIQYF
NA	TRBV4-1	CASSQDREARQPQHF
NA	TRBV5-6	CASSLWTRSVEKLFF
TRBD1	TRBV19	CASSQDRAGGNIQYF